This T cell receptor (beta chain) was identified in a study of T cell changes during pregnancy in multiple sclerosis (dated 2019 in TCRdb). Concerning the study at large: The study examined how the T cell repertoire changed over the course of pregnancy in women with multiple sclerosis.

Libraries came from the immunoSEQ multiplex PCR assay. TCRdb retrieved this table from immuneACCESS and kept in-frame rearrangements only. Not all clones are present; in checked studies, unresolved V genes account for under half, and no reason is known for the remainder. The sample table records approximately 50,000 clones; 90% to 95% of these occur just once. Less than 0.45% of the sample is taken by the ten largest. V and J lose 2 bases and 2 bases, and a span of 16 bases separates them. From its cysteine to its phenylalanine, the CDR3 spans 17 amino acids. Only the CDR3 DNA is retained, 51 bases long and in frame from the first base. Looking up the germline V gene yields CDR1 KGHSH and CDR2 LQKENI. Of note for this clone: The antigen it recognizes is unknown. One base away there is no much larger clone; base qualities are not given.

The sequence came from a female donor with multiple sclerosis, enrolled in a pregnancy study. The rearranged chain carries TRBV18 and TRBJ2-1; no confident D gene assignment can be made. Sample: CD4+ T cells from peripheral blood mononuclear cells, taken after pregnancy. The DNA reads TGTGCCAGCTCACCAGGTACCATCGGTTCAACCTACAATGAGCAGTTCTTC. It codes for CASSPGTIGSTYNEQFF.